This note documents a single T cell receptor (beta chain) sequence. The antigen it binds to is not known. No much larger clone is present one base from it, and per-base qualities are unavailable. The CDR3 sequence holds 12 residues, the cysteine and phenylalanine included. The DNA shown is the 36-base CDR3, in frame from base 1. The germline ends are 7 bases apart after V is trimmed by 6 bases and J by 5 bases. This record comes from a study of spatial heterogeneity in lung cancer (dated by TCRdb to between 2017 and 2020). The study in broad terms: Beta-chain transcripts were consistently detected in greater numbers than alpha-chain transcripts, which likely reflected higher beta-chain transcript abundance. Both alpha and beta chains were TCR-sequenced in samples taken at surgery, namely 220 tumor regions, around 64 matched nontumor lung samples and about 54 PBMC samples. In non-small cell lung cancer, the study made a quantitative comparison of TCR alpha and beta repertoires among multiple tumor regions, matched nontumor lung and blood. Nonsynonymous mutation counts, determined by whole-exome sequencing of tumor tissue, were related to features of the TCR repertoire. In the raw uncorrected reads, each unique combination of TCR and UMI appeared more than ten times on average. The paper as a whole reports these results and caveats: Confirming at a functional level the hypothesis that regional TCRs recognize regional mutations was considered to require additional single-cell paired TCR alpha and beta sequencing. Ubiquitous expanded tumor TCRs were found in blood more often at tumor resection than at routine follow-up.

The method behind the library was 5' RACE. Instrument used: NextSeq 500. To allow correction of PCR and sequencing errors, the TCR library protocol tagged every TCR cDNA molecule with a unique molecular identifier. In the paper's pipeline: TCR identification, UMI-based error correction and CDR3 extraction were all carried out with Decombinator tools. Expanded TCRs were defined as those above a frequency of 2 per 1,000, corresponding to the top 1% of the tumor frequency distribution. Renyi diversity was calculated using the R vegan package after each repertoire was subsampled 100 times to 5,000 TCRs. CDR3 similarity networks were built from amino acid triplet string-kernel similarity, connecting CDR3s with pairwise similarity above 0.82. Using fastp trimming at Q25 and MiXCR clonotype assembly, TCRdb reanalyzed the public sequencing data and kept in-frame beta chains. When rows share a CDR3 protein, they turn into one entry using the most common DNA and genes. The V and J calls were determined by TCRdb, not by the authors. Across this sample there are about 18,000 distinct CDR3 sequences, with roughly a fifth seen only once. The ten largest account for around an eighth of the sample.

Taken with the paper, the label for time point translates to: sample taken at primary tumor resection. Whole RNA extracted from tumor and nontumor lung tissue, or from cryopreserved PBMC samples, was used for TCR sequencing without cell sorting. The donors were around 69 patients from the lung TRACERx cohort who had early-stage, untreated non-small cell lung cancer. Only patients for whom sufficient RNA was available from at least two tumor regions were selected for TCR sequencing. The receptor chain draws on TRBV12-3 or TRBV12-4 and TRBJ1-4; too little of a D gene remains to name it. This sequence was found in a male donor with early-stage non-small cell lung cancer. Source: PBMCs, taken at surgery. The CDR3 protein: CASSGLNEKLFF. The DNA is TGTGCCAGCAGCGGCTTAAATGAAAAACTGTTTTTT.